This TCR beta chain came from a study of glioma-infiltrating T cells. TCR alpha and beta CDR3 regions were amplified from RNA using iRepertoire nested multiplex PCR. For one-step reverse transcription and amplification, about 85-400 ng of tissue mRNA or PBMC total RNA was used. TCRdb fed the multiplex PCR reads into MiXCR, producing one record per CDR3 protein. Of 150,000 or so distinct CDR3 sequences in the sample, approximately 39% were seen once. This clonotype occurred once. Unmatched junction bases numbered 11, after V lost 4 bases and J lost 0 bases. This CDR3 is 17 amino acids long. Per the germline V gene, CDR1 is MDHEN and CDR2 is SYDVKM.

The sequencing input was glioma tissue, nonneoplastic brain tissue, or PBMCs (not recorded which). The receptor was derived from a human donor with low-grade glioma or glioblastoma, undergoing nonglioma brain surgery, or in good health (not recorded which). V is TRBV28 and J is TRBJ1-1, with TRBD1 matching over 7 bases. CDR3 coding DNA: TGTGCCAGCAGTTACTACCACAGGGGAGGGATGAACACTGAAGCTTTCTTT. Its translation: CASSYYHRGGMNTEAFF.